This T cell receptor beta chain was recovered during a study of OX40 agonist ivuxolimab in advanced cancers. Sequencing was performed with immunoSEQ multiplex PCR; in TCRdb, only in-frame clones are kept and a portion is missing. Of more than 85,000 clones listed, around 85% are singletons. Germline CDR1 and CDR2: MNHEY and SVGAGI. This CDR3 has 13 amino acids. The V gene lost 3 bases and the J gene lost 2 bases, with 8 bases spanning the gap. The sequence derives from an adult with an advanced solid tumor such as melanoma, head and neck, liver or kidney cancer. The chain couples TRBV6-5 to TRBJ2-7; TRBD2 is a possible D gene (5 bases). Source: CD4+ or CD8+ T cells sorted from blood, taken in a trial of the OX40 agonist ivuxolimab. CDR3 in DNA: TGTGCCAGCAGTTATGGGAGAACCTACGAGCAGTACTTC. This translates into CASSYGRTYEQYF.